A selection of T cell receptor beta chains follows, all from one sample in a study of multiple sclerosis patients with progressive multifocal leukoencephalopathy. Clones were read by immunoSEQ multiplex PCR, and TCRdb kept only the in-frame ones, dropping some. This sample yields tens of thousands of clones, of which 75% to 90% are seen a single time; over 1.3% belongs to the top ten. The sample taken for sequencing was PBMCs. The receptors stem from a human donor with multiple sclerosis. Each CDR3 is given with its conserved first and last residue. Each record gives: CDR3 DNA, CDR3 protein, clone size, J gene, D gene, V gene. The D gene is left open where the match is weak. The size entry is marked missing in some rows and otherwise reads once, few, many or a size class.

CDR3 DNA: TGTGCCAGTAGTATATGGGCCTACAATGAGCAGTTCTTC; CDR3 protein: CASSIWAYNEQFF; clone size: once; J gene: TRBJ2-1; D gene: NA; V gene: TRBV19
CDR3 DNA: TGTGCCACCAGCAGAGATGTGAGGCAGCCCCAGCATTTT; CDR3 protein: CATSRDVRQPQHF; clone size: NA; J gene: TRBJ1-5; D gene: NA; V gene: TRBV15
CDR3 DNA: TGTGCCAGCAGCGTAGCTTTCGGAGCGGGGGCGAGCAATGAGCAGTTCTTC; CDR3 protein: CASSVAFGAGASNEQFF; clone size: NA; J gene: TRBJ2-1; D gene: TRBD2; V gene: TRBV9
CDR3 DNA: TGCGCCAGCAGCTTGTCCCGTGCGGGCTATGGCTACACCTTC; CDR3 protein: CASSLSRAGYGYTF; clone size: NA; J gene: TRBJ1-2; D gene: NA; V gene: TRBV5-1
CDR3 DNA: TGCGCCAGCAGCCCAGACCGGGACTTTCCCTACGAGCAGTACTTC; CDR3 protein: CASSPDRDFPYEQYF; clone size: once; J gene: TRBJ2-7; D gene: NA; V gene: TRBV4-3
CDR3 DNA: TGTGCCACCAGCGGAGGAGGACAGCCGAACACTGAAGCTTTCTTT; CDR3 protein: CATSGGGQPNTEAFF; clone size: NA; J gene: TRBJ1-1; D gene: NA; V gene: TRBV15
CDR3 DNA: TGTGCCAGCAGTTTTAAGAGCCCCAATGAGCAGTTCTTC; CDR3 protein: CASSFKSPNEQFF; clone size: NA; J gene: TRBJ2-1; D gene: NA; V gene: TRBV27
CDR3 DNA: TGTGCCAGCAGTCCCCGACAGGGGGGGGACTATGGCTACACCTTC; CDR3 protein: CASSPRQGGDYGYTF; clone size: NA; J gene: TRBJ1-2; D gene: TRBD1; V gene: TRBV27
CDR3 DNA: TGTGCCAGCAGTTTATTGGGACAGGGCACCTACAATGAGCAGTTCTTC; CDR3 protein: CASSLLGQGTYNEQFF; clone size: NA; J gene: TRBJ2-1; D gene: TRBD1; V gene: TRBV28
CDR3 DNA: TGCGCCAGCAGCCAAAACAGGGTGGATACGCAGTATTTT; CDR3 protein: CASSQNRVDTQYF; clone size: once; J gene: TRBJ2-3; D gene: NA; V gene: TRBV4-3
CDR3 DNA: TGTGCCAGCAGTTACTCGATAGGGGTCCCTGAGCAGTTCTTC; CDR3 protein: CASSYSIGVPEQFF; clone size: NA; J gene: TRBJ2-1; D gene: NA; V gene: TRBV6-5
CDR3 DNA: TGTGCCAGCAGTTTTAGGCACGGGTACCAAGAGACCCAGTACTTC; CDR3 protein: CASSFRHGYQETQYF; clone size: once; J gene: TRBJ2-5; D gene: NA; V gene: TRBV27
CDR3 DNA: TGTGCCAGCAGTGGACGCTATAGCGGGAGGGACTACGAGCAGTACTTC; CDR3 protein: CASSGRYSGRDYEQYF; clone size: NA; J gene: TRBJ2-7; D gene: TRBD2; V gene: TRBV6-1
CDR3 DNA: TGTGCCAGCAGTTTGTTGGGACAGCTAAATCAGCCCCAGCATTTT; CDR3 protein: CASSLLGQLNQPQHF; clone size: once; J gene: TRBJ1-5; D gene: TRBD1; V gene: TRBV27
CDR3 DNA: TGCAGCGTCGGACAGGGCCTCCAAGAGACCCAGTACTTC; CDR3 protein: CSVGQGLQETQYF; clone size: NA; J gene: TRBJ2-5; D gene: TRBD1; V gene: TRBV29-1
CDR3 DNA: TGTGCCAGCAGCTTAAAACCGGGACAGGGGGCGCAAGGGCAGTACTTC; CDR3 protein: CASSLKPGQGAQGQYF; clone size: NA; J gene: TRBJ2-7; D gene: TRBD1; V gene: TRBV5-6
CDR3 DNA: TGTGCCAGCAGTTCATTAGGGGGGGAGACCCAGTACTTC; CDR3 protein: CASSSLGGETQYF; clone size: once; J gene: TRBJ2-5; D gene: NA; V gene: TRBV27
CDR3 DNA: TGTGCCAGCTCATCCACGCAGAACACTGAAGCTTTCTTT; CDR3 protein: CASSSTQNTEAFF; clone size: NA; J gene: TRBJ1-1; D gene: NA; V gene: TRBV18
CDR3 DNA: TGCGCCAGCAGCCAAGATCAAACAGGGTATCAGCCCCAGCATTTT; CDR3 protein: CASSQDQTGYQPQHF; clone size: NA; J gene: TRBJ1-5; D gene: NA; V gene: TRBV4-3
CDR3 DNA: TGTGCCAGGGTTGTTCCGGACAACTACGAGCAGTACTTC; CDR3 protein: CARVVPDNYEQYF; clone size: NA; J gene: TRBJ2-7; D gene: NA; V gene: TRBV28
CDR3 DNA: TGTGCCAGCGCATGGGCAGGAGGCGGCACCAATGAGCAGTTCTTC; CDR3 protein: CASAWAGGGTNEQFF; clone size: once; J gene: TRBJ2-1; D gene: NA; V gene: TRBV28
CDR3 DNA: TGTGCCAGCAGCTTGTTCCAGGGGACGGCGAGCACTGAAGCTTTCTTT; CDR3 protein: CASSLFQGTASTEAFF; clone size: NA; J gene: TRBJ1-1; D gene: NA; V gene: TRBV5-6
CDR3 DNA: TGTGCCAGCAGCTTTGATTCTGGAAACACCATATATTTT; CDR3 protein: CASSFDSGNTIYF; clone size: NA; J gene: TRBJ1-3; D gene: NA; V gene: TRBV7-9
CDR3 DNA: TGTGCCAGTAGTATAGATAGTCAGTACAATCAGCCCCAGCATTTT; CDR3 protein: CASSIDSQYNQPQHF; clone size: NA; J gene: TRBJ1-5; D gene: NA; V gene: TRBV19
CDR3 DNA: TGTGCCAGTAGGGACCTTAAAGAGACCCAGTACTTC; CDR3 protein: CASRDLKETQYF; clone size: NA; J gene: TRBJ2-5; D gene: NA; V gene: TRBV19
CDR3 DNA: TGTGCCTGGAGAAGATACAGCGGGATTGGGGTAGGCAAAAACATTCAGTACTTC; CDR3 protein: CAWRRYSGIGVGKNIQYF; clone size: NA; J gene: TRBJ2-4; D gene: TRBD2; V gene: TRBV30
CDR3 DNA: TGTGCCTGGAGTGGTGGACTAGCGGGATATGGTACTTACAATGAGCAGTTCTTC; CDR3 protein: CAWSGGLAGYGTYNEQFF; clone size: NA; J gene: TRBJ2-1; D gene: TRBD2; V gene: TRBV30
CDR3 DNA: TGTGCCTGGAGTGTAGGGCAGGGTAGACTGTTTTTT; CDR3 protein: CAWSVGQGRLFF; clone size: few; J gene: TRBJ1-4; D gene: NA; V gene: TRBV30